This T cell receptor (beta chain) was found in a study of blood T cell repertoires in COVID-19. As for the study in general: T cells, B-cell-depleted T cells, or PBMCs supplied cDNA or gDNA.

On this clone itself: A read error may be the cause here, since a much bigger clone is one base away.

Using immunoSEQ multiplex PCR, the repertoire was profiled, and TCRdb retains in-frame clones only, with some absent. Seen here are under 300,000 clones, 70% to 90% observed once, and the top ten hold 2.1%. The sample taken for sequencing was peripheral blood. The sequence derives from a woman between 40 and 55 years old who had recovered from COVID-19.

The CDR3 here is CASSLDSSSGNTIYF. The CDR3 bases are TGTGCCAGCAGCTTAGACTCGAGCTCTGGAAACACCATATATTTT. The V and J genes are TRBV9 and TRBJ1-3, with D uncertain. This CDR3 has 15 residues. Germline loops: CDR1 SGDLS, CDR2 YYNGEE. Between the trimmed V and J ends, which lost 4 bases and 0 bases, there was a span of 11 bases.